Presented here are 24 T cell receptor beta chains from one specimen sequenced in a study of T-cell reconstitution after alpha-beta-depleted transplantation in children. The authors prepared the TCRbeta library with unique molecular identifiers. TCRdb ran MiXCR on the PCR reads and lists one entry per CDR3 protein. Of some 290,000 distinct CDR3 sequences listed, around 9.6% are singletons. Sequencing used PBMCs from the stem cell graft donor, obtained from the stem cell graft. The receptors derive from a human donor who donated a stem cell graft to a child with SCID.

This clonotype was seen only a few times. Written as DNA, the CDR3 is TGTGCCAGCACCAAGGGTTTCGGTGGATCACCCCTCCACTTT. This gives the protein CASTKGFGGSPLHF. The J gene is TRBJ1-6, the V gene TRBV6-1, with no clear D. V lost 7 bases and J lost 10, with 17 bases in between. Per germline, CDR1 MNHNS and CDR2 SASEGT. The CDR3 extends over 14 amino acids.

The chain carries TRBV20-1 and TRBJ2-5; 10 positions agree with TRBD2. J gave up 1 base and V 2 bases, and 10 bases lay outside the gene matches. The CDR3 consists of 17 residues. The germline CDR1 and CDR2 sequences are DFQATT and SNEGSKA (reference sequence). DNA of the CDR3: TGCAGTGCTAGAAGGCGGGGTAGCGGGGGGACCCAAGAGACCCAGTACTTC. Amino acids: CSARRRGSGGTQETQYF.

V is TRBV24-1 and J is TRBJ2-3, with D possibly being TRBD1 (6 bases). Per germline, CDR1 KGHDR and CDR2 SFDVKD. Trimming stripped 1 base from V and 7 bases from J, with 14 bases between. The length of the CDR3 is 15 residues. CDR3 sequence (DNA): TGTGCCACCAGTGATTTACAGGGTTGGGAGAATACGCAGTATTTT. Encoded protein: CATSDLQGWENTQYF.

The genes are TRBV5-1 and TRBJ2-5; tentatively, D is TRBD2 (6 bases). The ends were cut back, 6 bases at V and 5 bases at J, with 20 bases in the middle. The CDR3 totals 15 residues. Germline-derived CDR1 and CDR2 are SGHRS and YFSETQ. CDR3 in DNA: TGCGCCAGCACCCTCCGCACCGGCGGAGGGGAGACCCAGTACTTC. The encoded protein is CASTLRTGGGETQYF.

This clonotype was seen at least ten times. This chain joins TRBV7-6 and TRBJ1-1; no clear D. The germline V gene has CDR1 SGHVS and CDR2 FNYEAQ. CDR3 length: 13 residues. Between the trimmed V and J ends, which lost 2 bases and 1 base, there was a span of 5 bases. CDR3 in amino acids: CASSLKENTEAFF. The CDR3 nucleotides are TGTGCCAGCAGCTTAAAAGAGAACACTGAAGCTTTCTTT.

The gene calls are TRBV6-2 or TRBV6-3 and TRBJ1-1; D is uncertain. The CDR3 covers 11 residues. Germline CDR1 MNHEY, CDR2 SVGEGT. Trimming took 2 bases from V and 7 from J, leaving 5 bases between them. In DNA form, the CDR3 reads TGTGCCAGCAGTTACATGCTTGAAGCTTTCTTT. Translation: CASSYMLEAFF.

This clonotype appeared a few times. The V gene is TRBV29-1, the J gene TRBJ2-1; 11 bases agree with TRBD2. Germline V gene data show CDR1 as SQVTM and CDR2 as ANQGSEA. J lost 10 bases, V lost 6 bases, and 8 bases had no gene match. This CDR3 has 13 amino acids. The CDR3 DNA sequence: TGCAGCGTGATTAGCGGGGGGGCTTTAGAGCAGTTCTTC. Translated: CSVISGGALEQFF.

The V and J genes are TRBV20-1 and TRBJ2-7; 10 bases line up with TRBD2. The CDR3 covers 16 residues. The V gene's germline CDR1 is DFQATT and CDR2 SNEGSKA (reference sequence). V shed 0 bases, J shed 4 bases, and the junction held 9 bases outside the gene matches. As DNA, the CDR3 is TGCAGTGCTAGAGATGGGCCTAGCGGGAGTTTTTACGAGCAGTACTTC. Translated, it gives CSARDGPSGSFYEQYF.

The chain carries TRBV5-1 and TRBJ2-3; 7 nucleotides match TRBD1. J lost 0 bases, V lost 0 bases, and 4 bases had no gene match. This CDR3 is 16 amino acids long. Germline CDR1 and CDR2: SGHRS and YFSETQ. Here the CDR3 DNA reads TGCGCCAGCAGCTTGGGGGACAGAGAGAGCACAGATACGCAGTATTTT. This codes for CASSLGDRESTDTQYF. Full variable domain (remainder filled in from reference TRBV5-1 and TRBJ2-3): KAGVTQTPRYLIKTRGQQVTLSCSPISGHRSVSWYQQTPGQGLQFLFEYFSETQRNKGNFPGRFSGRQFSNSRSEMNVSTLELGDSALYLCASSLGDRESTDTQYFGPGTRLTVL.

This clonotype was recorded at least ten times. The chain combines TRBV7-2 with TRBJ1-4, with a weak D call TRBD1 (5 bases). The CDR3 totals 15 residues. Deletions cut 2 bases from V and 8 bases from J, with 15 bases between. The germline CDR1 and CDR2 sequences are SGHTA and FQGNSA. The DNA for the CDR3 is TGTGCCAGCAGCTTAAACCGGCTCAGGGACGAAAAACTGTTTTTT. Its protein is CASSLNRLRDEKLFF.

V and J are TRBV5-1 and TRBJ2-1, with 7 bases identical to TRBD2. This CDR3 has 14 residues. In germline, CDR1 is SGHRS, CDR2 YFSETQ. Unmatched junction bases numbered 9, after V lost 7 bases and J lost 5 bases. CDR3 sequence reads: CASAPGGANNEQFF. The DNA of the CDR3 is TGCGCCAGCGCCCCGGGGGGAGCAAACAATGAGCAGTTCTTC. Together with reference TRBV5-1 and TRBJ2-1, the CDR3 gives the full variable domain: KAGVTQTPRYLIKTRGQQVTLSCSPISGHRSVSWYQQTPGQGLQFLFEYFSETQRNKGNFPGRFSGRQFSNSRSEMNVSTLELGDSALYLCASAPGGANNEQFFGPGTRLTVL.

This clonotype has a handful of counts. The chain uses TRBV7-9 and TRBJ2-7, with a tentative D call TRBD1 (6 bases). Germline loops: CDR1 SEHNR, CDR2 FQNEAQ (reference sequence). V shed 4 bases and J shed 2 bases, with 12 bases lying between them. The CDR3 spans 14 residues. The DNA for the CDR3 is TGTGCCAGCAGCTACCGGGACATTCCCTACGAGCAGTACTTC. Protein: CASSYRDIPYEQYF. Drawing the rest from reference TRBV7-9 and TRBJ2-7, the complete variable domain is DTGVSQNPRHKITKRGQNVTFRCDPISEHNRLYWYRQTLGQGPEFLTYFQNEAQLEKSRLLSDRFSAERPKGSFSTLEIQRTEQGDSAMYLCASSYRDIPYEQYFGPGTRLTVT.

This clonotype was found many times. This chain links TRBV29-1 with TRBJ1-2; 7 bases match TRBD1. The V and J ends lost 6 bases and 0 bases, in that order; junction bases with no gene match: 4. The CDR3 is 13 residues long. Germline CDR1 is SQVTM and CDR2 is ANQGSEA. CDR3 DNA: TGCAGCGTGCAGACAGGGTCTAACTATGGCTACACCTTC. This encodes CSVQTGSNYGYTF. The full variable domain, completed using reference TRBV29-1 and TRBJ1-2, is SAVISQKPSRDICQRGTSLTIQCQVDSQVTMMFWYRQQPGQSLTLIATANQGSEATYESGFVIDKFPISRPNLTFSTLTVSNMSPEDSSIYLCSVQTGSNYGYTFGSGTRLTVV.

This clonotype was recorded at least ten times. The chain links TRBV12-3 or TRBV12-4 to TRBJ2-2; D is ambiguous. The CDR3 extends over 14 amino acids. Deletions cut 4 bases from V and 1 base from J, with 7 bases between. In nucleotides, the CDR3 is TGTGCCAGCAGTTCCGCAGGGAACACCGGGGAGCTGTTTTTT. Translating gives CASSSAGNTGELFF.

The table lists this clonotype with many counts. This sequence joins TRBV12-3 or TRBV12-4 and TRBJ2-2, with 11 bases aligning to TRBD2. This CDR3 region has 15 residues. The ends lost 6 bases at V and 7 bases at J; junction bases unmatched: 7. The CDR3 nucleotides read TGTGCCAGCAGACTACTAGCGGGGGCCGGCGGGGAGCTGTTTTTT. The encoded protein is CASRLLAGAGGELFF.

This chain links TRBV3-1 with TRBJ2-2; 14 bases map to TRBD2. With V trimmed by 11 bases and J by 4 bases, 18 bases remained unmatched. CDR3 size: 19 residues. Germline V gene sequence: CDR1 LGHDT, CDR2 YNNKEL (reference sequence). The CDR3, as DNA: TGTGCCTCCACCCAGGACCTGACTAGCGGGGGGGCCATCACCGGGGAGCTGTTTTTT. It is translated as CASTQDLTSGGAITGELFF.

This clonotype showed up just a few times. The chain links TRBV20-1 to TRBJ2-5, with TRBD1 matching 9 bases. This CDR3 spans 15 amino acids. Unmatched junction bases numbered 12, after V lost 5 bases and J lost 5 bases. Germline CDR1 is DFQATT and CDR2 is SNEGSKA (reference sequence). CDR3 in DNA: TGCAGTGCTCACCTAGGACAGGGGTCATTCGAGACCCAGTACTTC. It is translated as CSAHLGQGSFETQYF.

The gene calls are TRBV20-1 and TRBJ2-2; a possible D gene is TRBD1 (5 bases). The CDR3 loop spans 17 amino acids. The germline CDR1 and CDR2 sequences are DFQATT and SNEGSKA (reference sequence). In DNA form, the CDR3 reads TGCAGCTCTAGTCCTACTCCGACAGTCTCGAACACCGGGGAGCTGTTTTTT. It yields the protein CSSSPTPTVSNTGELFF.

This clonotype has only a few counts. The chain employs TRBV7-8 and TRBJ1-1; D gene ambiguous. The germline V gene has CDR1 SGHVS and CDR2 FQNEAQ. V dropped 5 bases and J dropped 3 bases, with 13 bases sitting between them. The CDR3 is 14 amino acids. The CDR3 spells CASSPRSADTEAFF. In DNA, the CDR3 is TGTGCCAGCAGCCCACGGTCAGCCGACACTGAAGCTTTCTTT.

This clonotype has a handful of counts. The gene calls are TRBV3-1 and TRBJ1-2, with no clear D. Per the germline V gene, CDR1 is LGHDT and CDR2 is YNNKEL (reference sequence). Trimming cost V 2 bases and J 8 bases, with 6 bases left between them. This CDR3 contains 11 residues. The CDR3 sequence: CASSQLEGYTF. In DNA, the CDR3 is TGTGCCAGCAGCCAACTGGAGGGCTACACCTTC.

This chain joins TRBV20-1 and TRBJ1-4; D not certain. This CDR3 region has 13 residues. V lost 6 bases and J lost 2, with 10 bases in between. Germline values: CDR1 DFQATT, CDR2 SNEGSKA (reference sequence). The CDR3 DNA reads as TGCAGTGCCACGGATTTTACTAATGAAAAACTGTTTTTT. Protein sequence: CSATDFTNEKLFF.

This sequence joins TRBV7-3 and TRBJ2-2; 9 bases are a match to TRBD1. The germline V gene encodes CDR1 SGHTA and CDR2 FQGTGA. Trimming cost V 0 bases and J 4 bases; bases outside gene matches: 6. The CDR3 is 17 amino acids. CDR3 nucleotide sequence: TGTGCCAGCAGCTTAACGGGGGACAGGGCGCCCACCGGGGAGCTGTTTTTT. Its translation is CASSLTGDRAPTGELFF.

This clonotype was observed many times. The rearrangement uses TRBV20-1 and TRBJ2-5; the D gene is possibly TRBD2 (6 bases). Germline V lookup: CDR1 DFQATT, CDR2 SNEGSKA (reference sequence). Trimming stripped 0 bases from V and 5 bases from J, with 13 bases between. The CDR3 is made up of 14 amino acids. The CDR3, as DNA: TGCAGTGCTAGAGATACGGTTGGAGGGGAGACCCAGTACTTC. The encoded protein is CSARDTVGGETQYF.

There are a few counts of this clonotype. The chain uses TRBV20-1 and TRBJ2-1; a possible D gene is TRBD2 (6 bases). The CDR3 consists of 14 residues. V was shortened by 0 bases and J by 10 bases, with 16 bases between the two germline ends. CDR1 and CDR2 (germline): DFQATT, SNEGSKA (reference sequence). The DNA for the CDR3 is TGCAGTGCTAGAGATCCGGGGCGGGGTATGGAGCAGTTCTTC. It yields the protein CSARDPGRGMEQFF.